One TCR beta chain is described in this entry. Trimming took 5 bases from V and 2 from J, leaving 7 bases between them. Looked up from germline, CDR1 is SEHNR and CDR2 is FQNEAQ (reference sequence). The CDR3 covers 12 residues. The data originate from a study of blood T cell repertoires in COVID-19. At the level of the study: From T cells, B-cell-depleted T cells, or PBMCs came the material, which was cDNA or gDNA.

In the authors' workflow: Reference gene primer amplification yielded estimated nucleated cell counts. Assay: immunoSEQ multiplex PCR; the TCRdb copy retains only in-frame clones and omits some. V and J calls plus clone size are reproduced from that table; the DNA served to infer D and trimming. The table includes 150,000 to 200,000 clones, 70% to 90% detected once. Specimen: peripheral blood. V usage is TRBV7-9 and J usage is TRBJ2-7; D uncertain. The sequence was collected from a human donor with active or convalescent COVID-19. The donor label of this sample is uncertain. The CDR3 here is CASSPPTYEQYF. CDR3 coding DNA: TGTGCCAGCAGCCCCCCTACCTACGAGCAGTACTTC.